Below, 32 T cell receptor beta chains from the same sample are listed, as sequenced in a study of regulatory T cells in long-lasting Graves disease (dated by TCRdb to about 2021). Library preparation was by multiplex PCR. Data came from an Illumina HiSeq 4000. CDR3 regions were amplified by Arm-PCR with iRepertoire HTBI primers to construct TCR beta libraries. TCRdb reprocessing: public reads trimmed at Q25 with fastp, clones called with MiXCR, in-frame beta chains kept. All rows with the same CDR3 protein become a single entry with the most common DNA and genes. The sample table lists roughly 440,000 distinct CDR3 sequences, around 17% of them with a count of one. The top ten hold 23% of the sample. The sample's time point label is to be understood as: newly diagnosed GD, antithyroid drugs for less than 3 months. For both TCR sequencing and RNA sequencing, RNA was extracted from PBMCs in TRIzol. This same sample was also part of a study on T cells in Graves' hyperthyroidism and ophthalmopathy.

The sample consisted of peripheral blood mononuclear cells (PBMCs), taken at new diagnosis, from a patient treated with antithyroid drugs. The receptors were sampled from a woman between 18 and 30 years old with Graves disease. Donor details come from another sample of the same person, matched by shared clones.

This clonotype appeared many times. The CDR3 sequence: CASSTRDRETNEQFF. The CDR3 DNA reads as TGTGCCAGCAGTACTCGGGACAGGGAAACCAATGAGCAGTTCTTC. This sequence joins TRBV7-3 and TRBJ2-1, with 9 bases matching TRBD1. This CDR3 has 15 residues. Germline CDR1 and CDR2: SGHTA and FQGTGA. Germline trimming cut 6 bases from V and 6 bases from J; bases unmatched to any gene: 9.

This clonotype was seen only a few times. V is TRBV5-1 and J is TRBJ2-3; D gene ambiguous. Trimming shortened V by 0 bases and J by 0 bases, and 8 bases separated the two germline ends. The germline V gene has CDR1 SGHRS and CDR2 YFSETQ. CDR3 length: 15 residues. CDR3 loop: CASSLVVTSTDTQYF. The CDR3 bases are TGCGCCAGCAGCTTGGTGGTGACTAGCACAGATACGCAGTATTTT. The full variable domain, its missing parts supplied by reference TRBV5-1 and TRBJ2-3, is KAGVTQTPRYLIKTRGQQVTLSCSPISGHRSVSWYQQTPGQGLQFLFEYFSETQRNKGNFPGRFSGRQFSNSRSEMNVSTLELGDSALYLCASSLVVTSTDTQYFGPGTRLTVL.

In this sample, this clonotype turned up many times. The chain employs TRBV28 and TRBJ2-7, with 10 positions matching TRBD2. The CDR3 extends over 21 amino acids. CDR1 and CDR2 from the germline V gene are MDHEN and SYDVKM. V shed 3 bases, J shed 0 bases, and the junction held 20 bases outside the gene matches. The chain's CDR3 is CASSLEGAAGSGRASSYEQYF. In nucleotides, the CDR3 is TGTGCCAGCAGTTTGGAAGGGGCCGCGGGGAGCGGGAGGGCCAGCTCCTACGAGCAGTACTTC.

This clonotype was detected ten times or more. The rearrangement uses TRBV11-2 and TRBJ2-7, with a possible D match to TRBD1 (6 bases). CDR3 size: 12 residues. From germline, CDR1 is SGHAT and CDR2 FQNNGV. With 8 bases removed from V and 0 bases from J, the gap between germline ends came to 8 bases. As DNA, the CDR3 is TGTGCCAGCGGACAGAACTCCTACGAGCAGTACTTC. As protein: CASGQNSYEQYF.

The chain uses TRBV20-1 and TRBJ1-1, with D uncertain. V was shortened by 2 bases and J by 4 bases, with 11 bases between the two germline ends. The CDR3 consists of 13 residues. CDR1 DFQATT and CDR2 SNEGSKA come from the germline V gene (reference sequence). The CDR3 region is CSARTVSGTEAFF. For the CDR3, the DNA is TGCAGTGCTAGAACAGTTTCTGGCACTGAAGCTTTCTTT.

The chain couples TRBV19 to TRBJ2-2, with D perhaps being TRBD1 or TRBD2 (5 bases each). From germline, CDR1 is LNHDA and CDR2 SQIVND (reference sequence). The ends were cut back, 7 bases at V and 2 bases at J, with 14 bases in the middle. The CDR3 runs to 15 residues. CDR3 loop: CASTGARQNTGELFF. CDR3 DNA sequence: TGTGCCAGTACCGGGGCGAGACAAAACACCGGGGAGCTGTTTTTT.

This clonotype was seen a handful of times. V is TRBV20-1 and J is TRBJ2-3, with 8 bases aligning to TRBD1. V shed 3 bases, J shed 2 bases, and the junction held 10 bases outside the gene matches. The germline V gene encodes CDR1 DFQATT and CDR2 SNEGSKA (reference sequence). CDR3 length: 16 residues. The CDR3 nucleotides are TGCAGTGCTAGGGCCCGGACAGGGAAAAACACAGATACGCAGTATTTT. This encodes CSARARTGKNTDTQYF.

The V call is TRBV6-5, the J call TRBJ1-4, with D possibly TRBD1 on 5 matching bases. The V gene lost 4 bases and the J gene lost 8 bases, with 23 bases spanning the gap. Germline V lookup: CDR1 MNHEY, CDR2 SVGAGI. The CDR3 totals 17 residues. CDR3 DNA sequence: TGTGCCAGCAGTTTTTACTCCCCGACAGCGTCATCGGAAAAACTGTTTTTT. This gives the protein CASSFYSPTASSEKLFF.

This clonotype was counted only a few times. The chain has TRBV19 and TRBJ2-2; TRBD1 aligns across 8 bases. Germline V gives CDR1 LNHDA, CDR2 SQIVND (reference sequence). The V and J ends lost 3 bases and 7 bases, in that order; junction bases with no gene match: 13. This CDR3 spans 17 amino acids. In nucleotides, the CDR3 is TGTGCCAGTAGTATTCCTTTAACAGGGGGAGTACACGGGGAGCTGTTTTTT. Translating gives CASSIPLTGGVHGELFF. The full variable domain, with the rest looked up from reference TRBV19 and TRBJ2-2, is DGGITQSPKYLFRKEGQNVTLSCEQNLNHDAMYWYRQDPGQGLRLIYYSQIVNDFQKGDIAEGYSVSREKKESFPLTVTSAQKNPTAFYLCASSIPLTGGVHGELFFGEGSRLTVL.

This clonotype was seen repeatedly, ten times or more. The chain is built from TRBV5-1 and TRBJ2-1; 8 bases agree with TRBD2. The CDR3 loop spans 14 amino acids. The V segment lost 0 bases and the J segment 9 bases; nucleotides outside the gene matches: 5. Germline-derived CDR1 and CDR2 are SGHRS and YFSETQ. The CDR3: CASSLDIGRVEQFF. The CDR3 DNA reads TGCGCCAGCAGCTTGGATATCGGGAGGGTTGAGCAGTTCTTC.

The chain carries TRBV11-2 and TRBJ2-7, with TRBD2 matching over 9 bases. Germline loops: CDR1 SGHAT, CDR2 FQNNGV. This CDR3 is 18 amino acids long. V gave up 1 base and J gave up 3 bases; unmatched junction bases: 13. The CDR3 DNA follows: TGTGCCAGCAGCTTAGCGGGGGGGCGGCGGGAGGGTCGCTACGAGCAGTACTTC. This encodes CASSLAGGRREGRYEQYF.

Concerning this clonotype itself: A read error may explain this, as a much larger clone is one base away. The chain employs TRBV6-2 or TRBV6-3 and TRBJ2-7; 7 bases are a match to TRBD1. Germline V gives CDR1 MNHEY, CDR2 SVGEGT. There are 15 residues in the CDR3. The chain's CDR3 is CASSPNDRASYEQHF. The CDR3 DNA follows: TGTGCCAGCAGCCCAAACGACAGGGCCTCCTACGAGCAGCACTTC.

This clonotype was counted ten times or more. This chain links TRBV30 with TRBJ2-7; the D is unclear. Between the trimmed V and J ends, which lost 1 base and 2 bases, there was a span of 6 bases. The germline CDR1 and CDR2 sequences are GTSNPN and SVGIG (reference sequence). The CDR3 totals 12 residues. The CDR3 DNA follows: TGTGCCTGGAGTGGAAATACCTACGAGCAGTACTTC. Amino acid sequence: CAWSGNTYEQYF. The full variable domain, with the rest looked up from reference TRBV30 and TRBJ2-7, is SQTIHQWPATLVQPVGSPLSLECTVEGTSNPNLYWYRQAAGRGLQLLFYSVGIGQISSEVPQNLSASRPQDRQFILSSKKLLLSDSGFYLCAWSGNTYEQYFGPGTRLTVT.

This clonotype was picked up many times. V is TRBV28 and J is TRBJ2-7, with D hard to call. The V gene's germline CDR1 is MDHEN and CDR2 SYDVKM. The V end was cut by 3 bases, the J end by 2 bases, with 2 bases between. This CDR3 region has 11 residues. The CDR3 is CASSFAYEQYF. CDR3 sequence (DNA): TGTGCCAGCAGTTTCGCCTACGAGCAGTACTTC. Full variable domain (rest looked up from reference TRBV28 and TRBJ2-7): DVKVTQSSRYLVKRTGEKVFLECVQDMDHENMFWYRQDPGLGLRLIYFSYDVKMKEKGDIPEGYSVSREKKERFSLILESASTNQTSMYLCASSFAYEQYFGPGTRLTVT.

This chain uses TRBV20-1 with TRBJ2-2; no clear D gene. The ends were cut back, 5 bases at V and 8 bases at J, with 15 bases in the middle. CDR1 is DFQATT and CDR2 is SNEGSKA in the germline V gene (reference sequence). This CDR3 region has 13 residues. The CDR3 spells CSAPIPGSGELFF. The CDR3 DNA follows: TGCAGTGCTCCGATACCTGGCTCGGGGGAGCTGTTTTTT.

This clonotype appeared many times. Written as DNA, the CDR3 is TGTGCCAGCAGCTTGGACAGAGCGGTTGAGCAGTACTTC. Its protein product is CASSLDRAVEQYF. V is TRBV7-9 and J is TRBJ2-7, with a possible D match to TRBD1 (6 bases). The CDR3 covers 13 residues. Trimming took off 3 bases at V and 7 bases at J, with 13 bases between the two ends. Germline values: CDR1 SEHNR, CDR2 FQNEAQ (reference sequence).

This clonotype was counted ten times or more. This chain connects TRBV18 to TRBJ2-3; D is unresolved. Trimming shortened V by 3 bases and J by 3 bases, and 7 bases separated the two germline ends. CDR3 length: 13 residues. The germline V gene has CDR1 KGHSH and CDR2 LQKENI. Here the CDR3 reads CASSPFPTDTQYF. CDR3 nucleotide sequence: TGTGCCAGCTCACCCTTCCCTACAGATACGCAGTATTTT.

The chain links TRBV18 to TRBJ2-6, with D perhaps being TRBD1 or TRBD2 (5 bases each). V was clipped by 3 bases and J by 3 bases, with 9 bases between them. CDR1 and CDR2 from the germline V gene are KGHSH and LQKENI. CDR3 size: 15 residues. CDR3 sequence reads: CASSPRDGGANVLTF. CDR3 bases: TGTGCCAGCTCACCGAGGGACGGTGGGGCCAACGTCCTGACTTTC.

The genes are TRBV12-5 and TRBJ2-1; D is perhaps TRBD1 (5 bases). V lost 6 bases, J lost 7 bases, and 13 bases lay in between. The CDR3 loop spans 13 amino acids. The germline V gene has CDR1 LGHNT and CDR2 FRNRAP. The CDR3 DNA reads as TGTGCTAGTGGCGTGGCAGGGCAAAATGAGCAGTTCTTC. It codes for CASGVAGQNEQFF.

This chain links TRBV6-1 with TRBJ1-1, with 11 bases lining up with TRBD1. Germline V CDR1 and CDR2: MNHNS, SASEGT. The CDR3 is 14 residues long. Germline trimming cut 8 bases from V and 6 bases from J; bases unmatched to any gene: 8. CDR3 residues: CASRPGTGGSEAFF. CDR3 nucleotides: TGTGCCAGCCGTCCCGGGACAGGGGGATCTGAAGCTTTCTTT.

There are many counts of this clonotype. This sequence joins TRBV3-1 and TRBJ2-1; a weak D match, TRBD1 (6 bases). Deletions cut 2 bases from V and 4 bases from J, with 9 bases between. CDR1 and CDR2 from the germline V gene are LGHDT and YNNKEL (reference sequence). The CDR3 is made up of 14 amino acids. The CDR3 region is CASSQRTAYNEQFF. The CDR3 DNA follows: TGTGCCAGCAGCCAAAGGACAGCTTACAATGAGCAGTTCTTC.

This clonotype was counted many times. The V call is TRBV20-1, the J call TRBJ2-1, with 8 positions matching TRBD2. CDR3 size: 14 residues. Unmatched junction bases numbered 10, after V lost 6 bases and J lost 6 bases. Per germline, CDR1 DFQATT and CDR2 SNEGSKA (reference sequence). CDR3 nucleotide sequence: TGCAGTGCAACCGGGACTAGGACCCCCAATGAGCAGTTCTTC. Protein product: CSATGTRTPNEQFF.

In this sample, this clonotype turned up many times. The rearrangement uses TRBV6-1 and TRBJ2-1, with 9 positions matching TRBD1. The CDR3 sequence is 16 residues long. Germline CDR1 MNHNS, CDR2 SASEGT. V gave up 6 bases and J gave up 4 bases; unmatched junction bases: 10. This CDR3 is CASRTLTGGGYNEQFF. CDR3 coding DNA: TGTGCCAGCAGGACCCTGACAGGGGGGGGATACAATGAGCAGTTCTTC.

The CDR3 loop is CASSQDLGGLNTEAFF. The CDR3 DNA is TGTGCCAGCAGCCAAGATCTGGGCGGATTGAACACTGAAGCTTTCTTT. The chain uses TRBV4-2 and TRBJ1-1, with D hard to call. CDR3 length: 16 amino acids. The V end lost 0 bases, the J end lost 0 bases, and 11 bases lay between the germline ends. Germline loops: CDR1 LGHNA, CDR2 YNFKEQ.

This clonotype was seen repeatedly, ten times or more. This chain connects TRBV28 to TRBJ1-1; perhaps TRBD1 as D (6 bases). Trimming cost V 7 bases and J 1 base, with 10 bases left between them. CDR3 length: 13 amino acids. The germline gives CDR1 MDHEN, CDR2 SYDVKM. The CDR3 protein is CASTGTPNTEAFF. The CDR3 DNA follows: TGTGCCAGCACTGGGACACCGAACACTGAAGCTTTCTTT. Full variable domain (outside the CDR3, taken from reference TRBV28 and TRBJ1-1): DVKVTQSSRYLVKRTGEKVFLECVQDMDHENMFWYRQDPGLGLRLIYFSYDVKMKEKGDIPEGYSVSREKKERFSLILESASTNQTSMYLCASTGTPNTEAFFGQGTRLTVV.

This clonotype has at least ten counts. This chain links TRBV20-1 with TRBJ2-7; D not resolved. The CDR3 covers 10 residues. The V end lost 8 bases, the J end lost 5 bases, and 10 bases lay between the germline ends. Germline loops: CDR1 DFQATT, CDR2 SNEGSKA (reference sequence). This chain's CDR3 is CSPSDDEQYF. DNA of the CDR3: TGCAGTCCGTCGGATGACGAGCAGTACTTC.

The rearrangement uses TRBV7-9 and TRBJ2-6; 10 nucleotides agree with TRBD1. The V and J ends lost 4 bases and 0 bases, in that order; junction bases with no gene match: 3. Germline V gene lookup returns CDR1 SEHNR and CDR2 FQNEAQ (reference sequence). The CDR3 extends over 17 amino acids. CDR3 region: CASSSWTGGSGANVLTF. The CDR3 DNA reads TGTGCCAGCAGCTCATGGACAGGGGGCTCTGGGGCCAACGTCCTGACTTTC.

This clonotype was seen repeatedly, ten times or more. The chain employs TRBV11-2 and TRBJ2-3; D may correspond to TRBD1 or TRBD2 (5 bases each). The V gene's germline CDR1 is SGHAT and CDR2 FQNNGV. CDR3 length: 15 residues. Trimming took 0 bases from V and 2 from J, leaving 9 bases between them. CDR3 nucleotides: TGTGCCAGCAGCTTAGACCGGGGCCCCACAGATACGCAGTATTTT. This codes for CASSLDRGPTDTQYF.

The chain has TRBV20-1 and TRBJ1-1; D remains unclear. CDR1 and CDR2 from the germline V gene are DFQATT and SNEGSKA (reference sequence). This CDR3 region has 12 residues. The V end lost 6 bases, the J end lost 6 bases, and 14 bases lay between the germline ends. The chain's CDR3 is CSATTVLSEAFF. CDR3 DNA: TGCAGTGCAACGACTGTTCTATCTGAAGCTTTCTTT.

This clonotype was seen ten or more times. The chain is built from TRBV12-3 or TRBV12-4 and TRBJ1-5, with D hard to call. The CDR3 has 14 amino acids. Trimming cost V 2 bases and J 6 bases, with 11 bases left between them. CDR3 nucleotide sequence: TGTGCCAGCAGTTTATTGCCGCTTCCTCAGCCCCAGCATTTT. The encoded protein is CASSLLPLPQPQHF.

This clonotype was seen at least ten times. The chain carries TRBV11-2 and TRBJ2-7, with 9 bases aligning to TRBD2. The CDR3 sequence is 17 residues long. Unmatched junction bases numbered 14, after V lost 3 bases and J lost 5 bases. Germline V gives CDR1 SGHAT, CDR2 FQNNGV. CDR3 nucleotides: TGTGCCAGCAGCTTTCATCCAGGGACGGGACTAGCCAACGAGCAGTACTTC. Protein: CASSFHPGTGLANEQYF.

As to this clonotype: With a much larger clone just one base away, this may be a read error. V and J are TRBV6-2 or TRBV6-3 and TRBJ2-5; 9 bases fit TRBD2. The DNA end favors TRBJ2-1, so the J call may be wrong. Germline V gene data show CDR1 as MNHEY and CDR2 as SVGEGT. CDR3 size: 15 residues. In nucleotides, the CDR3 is TGTGCCAGCAGTAGGTCGACTAGCGGTTGGGATGGGCAGTTCTTC. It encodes CASSRSTSGWDGQFF.